The 11 T cell receptor beta chains given below trace back to one sample, sequenced in a study of T cells in Graves' hyperthyroidism and ophthalmopathy. Authors of the study amplified TCR beta CDR3 regions from RNA transcripts. HTBI primers were employed in a first-round RT-PCR of the TCR CDR3. From the multiplex PCR reads, TCRdb called clonotypes with MiXCR, one entry per CDR3 protein. In the table there are fewer than 750,000 distinct CDR3 sequences, around 42% of which are singletons. Sequencing used peripheral blood or thyroid tissue (not recorded which). These receptor sequences come from a woman aged 18-29 years with Graves' hyperthyroidism.

This clonotype occurred many times. V is TRBV15 and J is TRBJ1-5; possibly TRBD1 for D (5 bases). The CDR3 has 15 residues. Germline assignment: CDR1 LNHNV and CDR2 YYDKDF (reference sequence). The V gene lost 1 base and the J gene lost 4 bases, with 11 bases spanning the gap. CDR3 nucleotides: TGTGCCACCAGCAGAGCCGACAGAATAAATCAGCCCCAGCATTTT. Translated, it gives CATSRADRINQPQHF.

The chain is built from TRBV24-1 and TRBJ1-2; D possibly corresponds to TRBD1 (5 bases). The V gene's germline CDR1 is KGHDR and CDR2 SFDVKD. The CDR3 spans 14 residues. Trimming left V 1 base short and J 4 bases short, with 9 bases between. CDR3 DNA sequence: TGTGCCACCAGTGATTTCCGGGGCAGCTATGGCTACACCTTC. Translation gives CATSDFRGSYGYTF.

This clonotype occurred many times. J is TRBJ2-7 and V is TRBV3-1; D remains ambiguous. V was shortened by 3 bases and J by 5 bases, with 5 bases between the two germline ends. The germline V gene has CDR1 LGHDT and CDR2 YNNKEL (reference sequence). The CDR3 covers 11 residues. The CDR3 DNA sequence: TGTGCCAGCAGCCATTCTCACGAGCAGTACTTC. Its translation is CASSHSHEQYF.

CDR3 in amino acids: CSVEDGTGLYEQYF. The CDR3 region has the DNA TGCAGCGTTGAAGACGGGACAGGTTTATACGAGCAGTACTTC. The gene calls are TRBV29-1 and TRBJ2-7; TRBD1 aligns across 8 bases. With V trimmed by 0 bases and J by 4 bases, 5 bases remained unmatched. CDR3 length equals 14 residues. CDR1 and CDR2 from the germline V gene are SQVTM and ANQGSEA.

This clonotype was recorded many times. The chain recombines TRBV5-1 with TRBJ1-2, with 9 bases fitting TRBD1. Germline V gene lookup returns CDR1 SGHRS and CDR2 YFSETQ. With V trimmed by 4 bases and J by 4 bases, 5 bases remained unmatched. The CDR3 length is 14 residues. The CDR3 nucleotides read TGCGCCAGCAGCCACGGACAGGGGACCTATGGCTACACCTTC. It codes for CASSHGQGTYGYTF.

This chain links TRBV29-1 with TRBJ1-5, with a weak D call TRBD1 (5 bases). This CDR3 has 14 residues. Trimming pared 6 bases from V and 1 base from J, leaving 13 bases between. Germline V lookup: CDR1 SQVTM, CDR2 ANQGSEA. The CDR3 DNA sequence: TGCAGCGTGGCCCGACAGAGGAGCAATCAGCCCCAGCATTTT. This codes for CSVARQRSNQPQHF. Complete variable domain (other parts from reference TRBV29-1 and TRBJ1-5): SAVISQKPSRDICQRGTSLTIQCQVDSQVTMMFWYRQQPGQSLTLIATANQGSEATYESGFVIDKFPISRPNLTFSTLTVSNMSPEDSSIYLCSVARQRSNQPQHFGDGTRLSIL.

Notes on this clonotype: At one end the junction does not follow the germline gene, possibly because of a read error. This CDR3 is CAGSQRGTALSYEQYF. In DNA, the CDR3 is TGTGCCGGCAGCCAACGAGGGACAGCACTATCCTACGAGCAGTACTTC. The chain employs TRBV14 and TRBJ2-7; 7 bases match TRBD1. This CDR3 contains 16 residues. In germline, CDR1 is SGHDN, CDR2 FVKESK. The whole variable domain, filled in from reference TRBV14 and TRBJ2-7, reads EAGVTQFPSHSVIEKGQTVTLRCDPISGHDNLYWYRRVMGKEIKFLLHFVKESKQDESGMPNNRFLAERTGGTYSTLKVQPAELEDSGVYFCAGSQRGTALSYEQYFGPGTRLTVT.

As regards this clonotype: A clone one base away is much larger, so this may be a read error. The rearrangement joins TRBV5-1 to TRBJ1-3; D is ambiguous. The CDR3 covers 15 residues. Germline values: CDR1 SGHRS, CDR2 YFSETQ. Trimming cost V 0 bases and J 0 bases, with 7 bases left between them. CDR3 nucleotide sequence: TGCGCCAGCAGCTTGGAAGATTGCTCTGGAAACACCATATATTTT. It yields the protein CASSLEDCSGNTIYF.

This clonotype was observed a few times. The chain is built from TRBV2 and TRBJ2-3, with D unclear. In germline, CDR1 is SNHLY, CDR2 FYNNEI. This CDR3 is built from 11 residues. The V and J ends lost 6 bases and 3 bases respectively, with 4 bases between them. CDR3 DNA: TGTGCCAGCAGGACGACAGATACGCAGTATTTT. Translation gives CASRTTDTQYF. Combining the CDR3 with reference TRBV2 and TRBJ2-3 gives the whole variable domain EPEVTQTPSHQVTQMGQEVILRCVPISNHLYFYWYRQILGQKVEFLVSFYNNEISEKSEIFDDQFSVERPDGSNFTLKIRSTKLEDSAMYFCASRTTDTQYFGPGTRLTVL.

V gene TRBV29-1 combines with J gene TRBJ2-5; D perhaps matches TRBD1 (5 bases). The end of the DNA fits TRBJ2-1 better, so the J call may be wrong. This CDR3 is built from 15 residues. CDR1 SQVTM and CDR2 ANQGSEA come from the germline V gene. The CDR3 nucleotides are TGCAGCGCTTGGGGTACAGGTTTATCGTCCAATGAGCAGTTCTTC. Protein: CSAWGTGLSSNEQFF.

At least ten counts were recorded for this clonotype. The CDR3 here is CSAVWGSGRAGEQYF. The CDR3 DNA follows: TGCAGTGCCGTCTGGGGGAGCGGGAGGGCCGGGGAGCAGTACTTC. This chain connects TRBV20-1 to TRBJ2-7; the match to TRBD2 covers 10 bases. The germline gives CDR1 DFQATT, CDR2 SNEGSKA (reference sequence). This CDR3 is 15 amino acids long. The V segment lost 6 bases and the J segment 7 bases; nucleotides outside the gene matches: 15.